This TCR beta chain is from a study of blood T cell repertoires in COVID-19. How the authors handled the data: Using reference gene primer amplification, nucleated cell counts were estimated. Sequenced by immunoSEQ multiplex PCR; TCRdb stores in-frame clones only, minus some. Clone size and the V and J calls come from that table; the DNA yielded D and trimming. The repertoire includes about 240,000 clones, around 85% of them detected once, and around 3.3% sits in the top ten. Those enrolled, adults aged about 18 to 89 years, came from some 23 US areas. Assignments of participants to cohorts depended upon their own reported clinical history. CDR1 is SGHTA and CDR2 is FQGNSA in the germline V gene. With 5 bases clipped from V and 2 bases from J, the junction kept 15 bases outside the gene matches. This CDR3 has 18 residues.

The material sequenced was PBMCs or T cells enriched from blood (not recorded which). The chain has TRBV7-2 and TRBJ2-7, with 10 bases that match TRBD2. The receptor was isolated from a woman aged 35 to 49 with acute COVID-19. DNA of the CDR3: TGTGCCAGCAGCAGAGCTGGCCTCGGACTAGCGGACCCCTACGAGCAGTACTTC. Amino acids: CASSRAGLGLADPYEQYF. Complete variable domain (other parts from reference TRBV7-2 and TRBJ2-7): GAGVSQSPSNKVTEKGKDVELRCDPISGHTALYWYRQSLGQGLEFLIYFQGNSAPDKSGLPSDRFSAERTGGSVSTLTIQRTQQEDSAVYLCASSRAGLGLADPYEQYFGPGTRLTVT.